The sequence of this T cell receptor (beta chain) was determined in a study of chemoradiotherapy in HPV16-positive cancers. This CDR3 is built from 15 residues. Germline assignment: CDR1 SEHNR and CDR2 FQNEAQ (reference sequence). The V end was cut by 5 bases, the J end by 0 bases, with 11 bases between. Generated by immunoSEQ multiplex PCR, the TCRdb table keeps only in-frame clones and is missing some. The sample records around 9,600 clones, roughly 75% being singletons. Samples were taken several times over chemoradiotherapy. The rearrangement links TRBV7-9 to TRBJ1-5; no definite D call. This specimen was taken from a patient who underwent chemoradiotherapy. This clonotype was sampled from a human donor with HPV-associated anogenital cancer. Here the CDR3 reads CASSVVRLSNQPQHF. The CDR3 nucleotides read TGTGCCAGCAGCGTAGTGAGGCTTAGCAATCAGCCCCAGCATTTT.